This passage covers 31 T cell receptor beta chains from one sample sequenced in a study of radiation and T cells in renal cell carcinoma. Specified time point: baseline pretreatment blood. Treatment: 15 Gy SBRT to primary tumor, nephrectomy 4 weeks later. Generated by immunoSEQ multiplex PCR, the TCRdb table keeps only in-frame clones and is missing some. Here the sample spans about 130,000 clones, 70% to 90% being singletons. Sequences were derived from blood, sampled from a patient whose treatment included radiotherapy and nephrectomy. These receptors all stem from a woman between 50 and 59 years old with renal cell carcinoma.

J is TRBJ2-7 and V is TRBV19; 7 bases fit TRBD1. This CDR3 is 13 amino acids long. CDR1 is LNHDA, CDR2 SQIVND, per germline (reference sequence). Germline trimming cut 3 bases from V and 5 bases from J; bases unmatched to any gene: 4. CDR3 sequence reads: CASSIGQVHEQYF. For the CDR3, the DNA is TGTGCCAGTAGTATCGGACAGGTCCACGAGCAGTACTTC. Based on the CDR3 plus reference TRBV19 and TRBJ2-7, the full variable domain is DGGITQSPKYLFRKEGQNVTLSCEQNLNHDAMYWYRQDPGQGLRLIYYSQIVNDFQKGDIAEGYSVSREKKESFPLTVTSAQKNPTAFYLCASSIGQVHEQYFGPGTRLTVT.

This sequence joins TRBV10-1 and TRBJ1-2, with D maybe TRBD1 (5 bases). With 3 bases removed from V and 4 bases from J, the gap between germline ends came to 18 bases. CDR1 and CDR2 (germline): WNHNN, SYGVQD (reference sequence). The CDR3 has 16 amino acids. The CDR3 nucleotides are TGCGCCAGCAGTGATAAGTCTGGGGGAAGCCCCTATGGCTACACCTTC. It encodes CASSDKSGGSPYGYTF.

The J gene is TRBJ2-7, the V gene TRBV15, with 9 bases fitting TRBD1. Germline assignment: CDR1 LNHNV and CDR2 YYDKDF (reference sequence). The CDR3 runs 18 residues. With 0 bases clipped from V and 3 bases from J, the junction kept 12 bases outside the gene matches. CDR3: CATSRDASAWGQGYEQYF. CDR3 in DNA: TGTGCCACCAGCAGAGACGCAAGTGCGTGGGGACAGGGCTACGAGCAGTACTTC.

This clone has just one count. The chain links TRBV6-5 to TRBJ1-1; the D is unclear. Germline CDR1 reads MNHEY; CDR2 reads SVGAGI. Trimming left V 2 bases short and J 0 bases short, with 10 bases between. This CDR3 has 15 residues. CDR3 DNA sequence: TGTGCCAGCAGTTACGGTTCAGCGATGAACACTGAAGCTTTCTTT. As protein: CASSYGSAMNTEAFF.

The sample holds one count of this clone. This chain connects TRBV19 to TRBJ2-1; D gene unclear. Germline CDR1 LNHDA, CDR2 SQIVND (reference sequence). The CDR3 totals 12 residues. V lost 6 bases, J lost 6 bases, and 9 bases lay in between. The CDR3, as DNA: TGTGCCAGTAGCTTCGGCGGCAATGAGCAGTTCTTC. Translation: CASSFGGNEQFF.

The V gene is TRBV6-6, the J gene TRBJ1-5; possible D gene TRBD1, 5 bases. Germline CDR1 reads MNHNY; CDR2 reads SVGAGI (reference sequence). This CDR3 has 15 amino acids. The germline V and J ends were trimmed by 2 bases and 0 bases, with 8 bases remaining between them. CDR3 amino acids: CASSYGGYSNQPQHF. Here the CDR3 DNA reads TGTGCCAGCAGTTACGGGGGTTATAGCAATCAGCCCCAGCATTTT.

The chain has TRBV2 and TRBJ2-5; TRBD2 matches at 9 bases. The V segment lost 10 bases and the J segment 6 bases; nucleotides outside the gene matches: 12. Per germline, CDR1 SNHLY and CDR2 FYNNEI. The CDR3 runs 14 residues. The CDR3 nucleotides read TGTGCCAAATACCCGCTGCGGGGGGGTCAGACCCAGTACTTC. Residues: CAKYPLRGGQTQYF.

In nucleotides, the CDR3 is TGCGCCAGCAGTGAGTCAAGGTCCTATAATTCACCCCTCCACTTT. This translates into CASSESRSYNSPLHF. The chain couples TRBV10-1 to TRBJ1-6; D remains ambiguous. There are 15 residues in the CDR3. V was pared by 0 bases and J by 1 base, with 4 bases between. Germline V gene sequence: CDR1 WNHNN, CDR2 SYGVQD (reference sequence).

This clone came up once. CDR3 bases: TGTGCCAGCAGTGAAACCGGGACATTCACAGATACGCAGTATTTT. Its protein is CASSETGTFTDTQYF. This chain joins TRBV6-1 and TRBJ2-3, with a possible D match to TRBD1 (6 bases). The V and J ends lost 2 bases and 2 bases respectively, with 11 bases between them. Germline V gives CDR1 MNHNS, CDR2 SASEGT. The CDR3 has 15 residues.

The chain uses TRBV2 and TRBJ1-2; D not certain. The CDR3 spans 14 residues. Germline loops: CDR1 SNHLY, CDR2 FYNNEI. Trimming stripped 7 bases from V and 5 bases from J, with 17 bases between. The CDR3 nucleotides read TGTGCCAGCACCGAAGAAGGCTCATTTTATGGCTACACCTTC. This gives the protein CASTEEGSFYGYTF.

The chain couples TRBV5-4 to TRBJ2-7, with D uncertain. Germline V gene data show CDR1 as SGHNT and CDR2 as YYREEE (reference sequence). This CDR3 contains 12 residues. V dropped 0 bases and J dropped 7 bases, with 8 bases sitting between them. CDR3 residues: CASSLVGLEQYF. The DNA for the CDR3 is TGTGCCAGCAGCTTGGTAGGGTTGGAGCAGTACTTC.

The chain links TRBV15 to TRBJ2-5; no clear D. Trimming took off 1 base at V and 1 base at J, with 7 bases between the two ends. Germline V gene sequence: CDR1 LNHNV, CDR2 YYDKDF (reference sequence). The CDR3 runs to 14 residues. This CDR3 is CATSRAEIQETQYF. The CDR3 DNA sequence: TGTGCCACCAGCAGAGCTGAGATCCAAGAGACCCAGTACTTC.

The CDR3 is CASSQVPEGPEQYF. In DNA form, the CDR3 reads TGTGCCAGCAGCCAAGTTCCGGAGGGGCCCGAGCAGTACTTC. The chain uses TRBV7-2 and TRBJ2-7, with a tentative D call TRBD2 (6 bases). CDR3 length equals 14 residues. Germline-derived CDR1 and CDR2 are SGHTA and FQGNSA. Trimming left V 5 bases short and J 6 bases short, with 17 bases between.

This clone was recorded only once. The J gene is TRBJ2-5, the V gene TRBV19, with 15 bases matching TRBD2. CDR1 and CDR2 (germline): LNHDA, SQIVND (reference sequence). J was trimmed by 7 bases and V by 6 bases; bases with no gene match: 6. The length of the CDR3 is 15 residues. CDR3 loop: CASRRTSGGAGTQYF. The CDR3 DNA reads TGTGCCAGTAGAAGGACTAGCGGGGGGGCAGGGACCCAGTACTTC.

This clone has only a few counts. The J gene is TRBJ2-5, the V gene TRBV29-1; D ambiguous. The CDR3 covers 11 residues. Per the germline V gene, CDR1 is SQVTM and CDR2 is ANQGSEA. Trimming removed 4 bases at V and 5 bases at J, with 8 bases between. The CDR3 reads CSVGTGETQYF. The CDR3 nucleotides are TGCAGCGTTGGAACCGGCGAGACCCAGTACTTC.

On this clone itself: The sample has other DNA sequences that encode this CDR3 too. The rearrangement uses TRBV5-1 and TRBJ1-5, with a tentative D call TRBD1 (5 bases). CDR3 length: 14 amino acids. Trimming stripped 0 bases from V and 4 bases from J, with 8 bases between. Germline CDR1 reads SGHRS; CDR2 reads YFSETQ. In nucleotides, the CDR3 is TGCGCCAGCAGCTTGGACGGGGGGAATCAGCCCCAGCATTTT. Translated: CASSLDGGNQPQHF.

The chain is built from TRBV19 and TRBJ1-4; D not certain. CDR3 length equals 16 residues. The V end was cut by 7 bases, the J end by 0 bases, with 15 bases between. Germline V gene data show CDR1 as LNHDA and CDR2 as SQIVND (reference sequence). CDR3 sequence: CASKYDASATNEKLFF. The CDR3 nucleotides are TGTGCCAGTAAATACGACGCCTCCGCAACTAATGAAAAACTGTTTTTT.

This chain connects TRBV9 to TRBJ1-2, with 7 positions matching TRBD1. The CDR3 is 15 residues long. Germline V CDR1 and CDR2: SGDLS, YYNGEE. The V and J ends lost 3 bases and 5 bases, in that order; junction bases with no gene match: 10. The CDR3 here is CASSGSSTGQYGYTF. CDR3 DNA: TGTGCCAGCAGCGGGAGTTCGACAGGGCAATATGGCTACACCTTC.

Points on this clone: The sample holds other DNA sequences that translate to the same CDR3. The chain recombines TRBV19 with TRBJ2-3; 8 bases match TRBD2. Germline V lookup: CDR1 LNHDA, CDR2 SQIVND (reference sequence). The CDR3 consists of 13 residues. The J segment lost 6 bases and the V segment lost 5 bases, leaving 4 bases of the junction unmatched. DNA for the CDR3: TGTGCCAGTAGTCGGGGGGGGCCCGATACGCAGTATTTT. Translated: CASSRGGPDTQYF. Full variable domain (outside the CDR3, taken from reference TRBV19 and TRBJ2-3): DGGITQSPKYLFRKEGQNVTLSCEQNLNHDAMYWYRQDPGQGLRLIYYSQIVNDFQKGDIAEGYSVSREKKESFPLTVTSAQKNPTAFYLCASSRGGPDTQYFGPGTRLTVL.

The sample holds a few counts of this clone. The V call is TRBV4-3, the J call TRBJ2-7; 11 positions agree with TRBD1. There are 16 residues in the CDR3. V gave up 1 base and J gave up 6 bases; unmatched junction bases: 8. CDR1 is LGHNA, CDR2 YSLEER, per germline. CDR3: CASSQVGQGGNLEQYF. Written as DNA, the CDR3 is TGCGCCAGCAGCCAAGTGGGACAGGGGGGCAATCTCGAGCAGTACTTC.

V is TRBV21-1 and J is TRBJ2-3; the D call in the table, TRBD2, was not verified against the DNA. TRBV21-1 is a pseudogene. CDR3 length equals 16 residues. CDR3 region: CASSKRRRGCRDTQYF. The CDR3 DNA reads TGTGCCAGCAGCAAAAGAAGGCGGGGTTGCCGGGATACGCAGTATTTT.

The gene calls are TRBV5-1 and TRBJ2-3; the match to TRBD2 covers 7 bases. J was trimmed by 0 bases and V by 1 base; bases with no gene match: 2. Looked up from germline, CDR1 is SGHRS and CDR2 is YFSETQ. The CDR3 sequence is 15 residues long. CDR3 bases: TGCGCCAGCAGCTTGTGGGGGGGAAGCACAGATACGCAGTATTTT. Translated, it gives CASSLWGGSTDTQYF.

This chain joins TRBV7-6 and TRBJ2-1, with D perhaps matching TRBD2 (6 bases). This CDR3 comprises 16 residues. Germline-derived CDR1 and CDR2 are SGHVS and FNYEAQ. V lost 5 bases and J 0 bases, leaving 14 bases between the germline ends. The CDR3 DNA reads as TGTGCCAGCAGCCCCCTCGTGGGGGGCTCCTACAATGAGCAGTTCTTC. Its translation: CASSPLVGGSYNEQFF.

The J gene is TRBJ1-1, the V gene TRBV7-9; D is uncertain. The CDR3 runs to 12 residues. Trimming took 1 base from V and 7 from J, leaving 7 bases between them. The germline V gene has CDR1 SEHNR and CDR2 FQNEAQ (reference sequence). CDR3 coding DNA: TGTGCCAGCAGCTTAGGAGGAGTTGAAGCTTTCTTT. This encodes CASSLGGVEAFF.

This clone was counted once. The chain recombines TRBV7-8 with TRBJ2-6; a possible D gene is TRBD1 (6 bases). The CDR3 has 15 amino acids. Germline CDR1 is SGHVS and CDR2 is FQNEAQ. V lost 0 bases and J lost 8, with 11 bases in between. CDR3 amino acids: CASSLANQGTNVLTF. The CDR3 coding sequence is TGTGCCAGCAGCTTAGCGAATCAGGGGACCAACGTCCTGACTTTC.

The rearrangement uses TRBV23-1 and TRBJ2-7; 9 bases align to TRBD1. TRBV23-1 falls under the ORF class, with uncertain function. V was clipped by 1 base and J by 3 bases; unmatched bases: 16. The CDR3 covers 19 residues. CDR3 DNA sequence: TGCGCCAGCAGTCAATACCCCCCCACCGGGACAGGGAACCTCTACGAGCAGTACTTC. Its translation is CASSQYPPTGTGNLYEQYF.

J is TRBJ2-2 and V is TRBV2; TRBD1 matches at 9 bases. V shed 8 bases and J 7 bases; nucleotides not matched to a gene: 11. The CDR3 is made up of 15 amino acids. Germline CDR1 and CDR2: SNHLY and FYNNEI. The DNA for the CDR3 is TGTGCCAGCGGTAAAAGGACAGGGGCCGACGGGGAGCTGTTTTTT. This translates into CASGKRTGADGELFF.

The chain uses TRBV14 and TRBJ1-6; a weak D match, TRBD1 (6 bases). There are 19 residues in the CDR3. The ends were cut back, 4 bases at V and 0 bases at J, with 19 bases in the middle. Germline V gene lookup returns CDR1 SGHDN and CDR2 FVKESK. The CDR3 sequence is CASSPVPLRGSSYNSPLHF. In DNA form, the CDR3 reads TGTGCCAGCAGCCCCGTCCCCTTGAGGGGGAGCTCCTATAATTCACCCCTCCACTTT.

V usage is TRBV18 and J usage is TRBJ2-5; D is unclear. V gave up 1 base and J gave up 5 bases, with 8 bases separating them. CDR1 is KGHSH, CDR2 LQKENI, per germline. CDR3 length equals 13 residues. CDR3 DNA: TGTGCCAGCTCACCACAGGGTCGCGAGACCCAGTACTTC. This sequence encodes CASSPQGRETQYF.

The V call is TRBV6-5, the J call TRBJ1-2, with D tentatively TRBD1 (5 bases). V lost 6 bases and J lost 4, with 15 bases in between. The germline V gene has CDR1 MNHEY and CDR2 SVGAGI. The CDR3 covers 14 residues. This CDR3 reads CASSDRRQLYGYTF. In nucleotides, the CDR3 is TGTGCCAGCAGCGACCGACGACAGCTCTATGGCTACACCTTC.

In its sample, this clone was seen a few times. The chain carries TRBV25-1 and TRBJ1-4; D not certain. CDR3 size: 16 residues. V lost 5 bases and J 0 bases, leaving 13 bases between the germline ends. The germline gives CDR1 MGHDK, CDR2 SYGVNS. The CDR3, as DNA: TGTGCCAGCAGTAAAGGCGAGCTTACAACTAATGAAAAACTGTTTTTT. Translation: CASSKGELTTNEKLFF.